The T cell receptor (beta chain) under discussion was sequenced for a study of cytomegalovirus exposure and HLA in healthy donors. Study in general: Most donors, around 81% of 398 genotyped, fell in the Caucasian-associated ancestry cluster.

Findings of the study overall: According to an earlier analysis, most TCR beta V segments yielded productive rearrangements about 87% or about 30% of the time. Overall, roughly 150 TCR beta chains were annotated as cytomegalovirus-associated.

Regarding this clone: As yet, its antigen is unknown.

PCR employed 60 Vbeta and 13 Jbeta primers. The repertoire was sequenced with immunoSEQ multiplex PCR; TCRdb's copy has only in-frame clones and lacks some. The sample shows approximately 80,000 clones, and 1.1% sits with its ten largest clones. Sequencing was done on a sample of PBMCs. The TCR sequence derives from a woman in her thirties in good health and CMV-seronegative.

CDR3 sequence reads: CASLRTESYEQYF. CDR3 sequence (DNA): TGTGCCAGCCTTAGGACAGAGTCCTACGAGCAGTACTTC. This chain connects TRBV6-1 to TRBJ2-7; TRBD1 is a possible D gene (6 bases). This CDR3 is 13 amino acids long. Germline lookup yields CDR1 MNHNS and CDR2 SASEGT. The V end was cut by 8 bases, the J end by 1 base, with 12 bases between.